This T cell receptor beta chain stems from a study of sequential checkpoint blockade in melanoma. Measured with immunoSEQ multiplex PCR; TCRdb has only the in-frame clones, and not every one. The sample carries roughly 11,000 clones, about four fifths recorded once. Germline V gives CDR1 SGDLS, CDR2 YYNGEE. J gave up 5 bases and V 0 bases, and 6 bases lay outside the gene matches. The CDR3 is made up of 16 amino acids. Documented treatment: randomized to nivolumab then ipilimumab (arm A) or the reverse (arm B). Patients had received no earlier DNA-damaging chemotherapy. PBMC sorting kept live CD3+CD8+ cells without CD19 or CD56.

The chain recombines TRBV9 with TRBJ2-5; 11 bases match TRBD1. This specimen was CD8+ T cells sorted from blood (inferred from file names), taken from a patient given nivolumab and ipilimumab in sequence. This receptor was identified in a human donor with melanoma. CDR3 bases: TGTGCCAGCAGCGTAGAGGACAGGGGGCTGCGGGAGACCCAGTACTTC. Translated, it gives CASSVEDRGLRETQYF.